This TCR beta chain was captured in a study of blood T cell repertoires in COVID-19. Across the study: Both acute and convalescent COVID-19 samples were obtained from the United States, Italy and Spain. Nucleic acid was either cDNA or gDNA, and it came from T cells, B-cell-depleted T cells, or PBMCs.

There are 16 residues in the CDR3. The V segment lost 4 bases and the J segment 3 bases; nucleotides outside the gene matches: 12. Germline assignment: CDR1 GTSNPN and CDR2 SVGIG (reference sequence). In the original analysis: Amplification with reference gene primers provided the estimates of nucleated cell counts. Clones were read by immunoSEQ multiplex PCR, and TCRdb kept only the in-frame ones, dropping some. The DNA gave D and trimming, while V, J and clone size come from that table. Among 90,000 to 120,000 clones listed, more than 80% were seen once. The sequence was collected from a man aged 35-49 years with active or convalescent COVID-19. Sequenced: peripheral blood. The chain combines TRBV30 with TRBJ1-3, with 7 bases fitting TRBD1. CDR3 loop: CAWNSLRDSGGNTIYF. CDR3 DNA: TGTGCCTGGAATTCTCTCCGGGACAGTGGTGGAAACACCATATATTTT.